The T cell receptor (beta chain) under discussion was sequenced for a study of tumor-infiltrating lymphocytes in glioblastoma multiforme. Germline CDR1 and CDR2: MDHEN and SYDVKM. The V gene lost 3 bases and the J gene lost 4 bases, with 16 bases spanning the gap. This CDR3 has 15 residues. TCRB libraries came from RNA via three nested multiplex PCR rounds. TCRdb itself ran the multiplex PCR reads through MiXCR, one entry per CDR3 protein. The repertoire includes approximately 15,000 distinct CDR3 sequences, 65% to 80% of them detected once, and roughly 52% sits in the top ten. About this clonotype: The conserved final phenylalanine or tryptophan is absent from the CDR3, which likely points to a read error.

The sequenced material came from brain tumor tissue. The TCR sequence derives from a male donor with glioblastoma. The rearrangement joins TRBV28 to TRBJ2-7; tentatively, D is TRBD1 (5 bases). CDR3: CASSFLARGAYEQYI. CDR3 sequence (DNA): TGTGCCAGCAGTTTTCTGGCAAGGGGCGCTTACGAGCAGTACATC.